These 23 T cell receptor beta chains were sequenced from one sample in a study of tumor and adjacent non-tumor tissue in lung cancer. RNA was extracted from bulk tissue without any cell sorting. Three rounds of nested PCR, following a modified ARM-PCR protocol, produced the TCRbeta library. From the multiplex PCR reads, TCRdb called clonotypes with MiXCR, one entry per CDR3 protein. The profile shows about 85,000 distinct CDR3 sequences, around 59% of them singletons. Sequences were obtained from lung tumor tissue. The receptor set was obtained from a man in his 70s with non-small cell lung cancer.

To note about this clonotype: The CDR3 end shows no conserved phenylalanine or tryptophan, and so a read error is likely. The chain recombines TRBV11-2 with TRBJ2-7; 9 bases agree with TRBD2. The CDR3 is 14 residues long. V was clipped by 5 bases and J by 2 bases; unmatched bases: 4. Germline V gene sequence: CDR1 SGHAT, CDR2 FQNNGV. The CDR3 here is CASSLGGRAYEQYY. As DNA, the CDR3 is TGTGCCAGCAGCCTAGGCGGGAGGGCCTACGAGCAGTACTAC.

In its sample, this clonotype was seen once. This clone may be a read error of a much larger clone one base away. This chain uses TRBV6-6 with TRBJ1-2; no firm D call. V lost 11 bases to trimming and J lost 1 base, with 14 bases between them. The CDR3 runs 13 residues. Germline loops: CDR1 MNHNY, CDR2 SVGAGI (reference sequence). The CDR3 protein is CAGDPPSNYGYTF. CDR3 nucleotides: TGTGCCGGTGATCCCCCCAGTAACTATGGCTACACCTTC.

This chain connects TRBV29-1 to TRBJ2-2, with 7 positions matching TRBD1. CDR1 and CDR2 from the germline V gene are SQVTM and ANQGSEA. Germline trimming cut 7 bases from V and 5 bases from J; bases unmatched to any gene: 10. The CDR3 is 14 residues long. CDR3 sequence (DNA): TGCAGCGGGTGGGTAGGGGGCTGGACCGGGGAGCTGTTTTTT. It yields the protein CSGWVGGWTGELFF.

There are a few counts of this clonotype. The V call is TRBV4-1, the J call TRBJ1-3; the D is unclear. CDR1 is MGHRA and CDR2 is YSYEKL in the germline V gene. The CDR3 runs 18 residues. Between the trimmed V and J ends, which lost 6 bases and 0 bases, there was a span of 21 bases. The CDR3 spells CASSQLLAKGHSGNTIYF. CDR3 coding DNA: TGCGCCAGCAGTCAACTACTTGCCAAGGGCCACTCTGGAAACACCATATATTTT.

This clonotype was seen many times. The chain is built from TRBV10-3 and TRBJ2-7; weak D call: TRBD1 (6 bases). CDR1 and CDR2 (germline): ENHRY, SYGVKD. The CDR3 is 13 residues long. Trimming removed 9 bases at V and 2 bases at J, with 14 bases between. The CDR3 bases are TGTGCCATAAGTTGGCAGGGGACCTACGAGCAGTACTTC. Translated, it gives CAISWQGTYEQYF.

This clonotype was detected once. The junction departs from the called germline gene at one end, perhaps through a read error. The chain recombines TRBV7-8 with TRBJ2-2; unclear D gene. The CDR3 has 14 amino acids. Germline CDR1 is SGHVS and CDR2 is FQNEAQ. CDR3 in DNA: TGTGCCAGCAACTTAAGAACAGTCACCGGGGAGCTGTTTTTT. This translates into CASNLRTVTGELFF.

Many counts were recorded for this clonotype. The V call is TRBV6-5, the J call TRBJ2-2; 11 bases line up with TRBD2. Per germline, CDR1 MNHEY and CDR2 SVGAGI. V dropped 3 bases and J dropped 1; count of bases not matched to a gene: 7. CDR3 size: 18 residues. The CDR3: CASSYLAGGAMNTGELFF. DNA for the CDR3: TGTGCCAGCAGTTATCTAGCGGGAGGTGCCATGAACACCGGGGAGCTGTTTTTT.

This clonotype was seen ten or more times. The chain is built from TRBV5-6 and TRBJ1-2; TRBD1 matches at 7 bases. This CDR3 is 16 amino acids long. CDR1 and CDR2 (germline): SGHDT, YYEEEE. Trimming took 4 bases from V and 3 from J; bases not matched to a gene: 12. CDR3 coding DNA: TGTGCCAGCAGCCGTACAGGGGAAATGCGCGACTATGGCTACACCTTC. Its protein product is CASSRTGEMRDYGYTF.

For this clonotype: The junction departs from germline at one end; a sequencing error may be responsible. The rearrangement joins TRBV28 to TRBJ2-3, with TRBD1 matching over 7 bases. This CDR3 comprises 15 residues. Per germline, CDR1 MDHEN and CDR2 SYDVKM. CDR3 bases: TGTGCCAGCAGTGCGATAGGACAGGTCACAGACACGCAGTATTTT. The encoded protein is CASSAIGQVTDTQYF.

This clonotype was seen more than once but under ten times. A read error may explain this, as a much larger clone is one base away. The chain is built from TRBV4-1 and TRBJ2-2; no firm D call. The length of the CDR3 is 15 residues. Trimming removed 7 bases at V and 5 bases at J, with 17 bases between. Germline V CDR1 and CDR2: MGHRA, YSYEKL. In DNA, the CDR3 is TGCGCCAGCACCCTCGCTGGGTCTAGAACCGGGGAGCTGTTTTTT. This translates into CASTLAGSRTGELFF.

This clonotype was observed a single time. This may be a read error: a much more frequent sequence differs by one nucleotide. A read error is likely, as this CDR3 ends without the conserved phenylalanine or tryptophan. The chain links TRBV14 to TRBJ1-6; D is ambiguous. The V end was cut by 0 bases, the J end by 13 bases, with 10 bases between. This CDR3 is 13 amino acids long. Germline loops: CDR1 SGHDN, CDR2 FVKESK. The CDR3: CASSQDSRPPLHL. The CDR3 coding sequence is TGTGCCAGCAGCCAAGATTCTAGGCCGCCCCTCCACCTT.

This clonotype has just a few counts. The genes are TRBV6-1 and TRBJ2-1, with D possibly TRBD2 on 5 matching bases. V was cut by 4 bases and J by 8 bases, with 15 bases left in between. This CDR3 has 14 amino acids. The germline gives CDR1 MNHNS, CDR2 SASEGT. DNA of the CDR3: TGTGCCAGCAGTGTCCCACGCGGGCTCGATGAGCAGTTCTTC. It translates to CASSVPRGLDEQFF.

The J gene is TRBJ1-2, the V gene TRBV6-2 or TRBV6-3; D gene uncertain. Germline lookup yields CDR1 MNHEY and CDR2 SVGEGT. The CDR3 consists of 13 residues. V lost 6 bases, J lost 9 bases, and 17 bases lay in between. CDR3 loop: CASSQVTRGCYTF. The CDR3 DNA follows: TGTGCCAGCAGCCAAGTTACCCGAGGATGCTACACCTTC.

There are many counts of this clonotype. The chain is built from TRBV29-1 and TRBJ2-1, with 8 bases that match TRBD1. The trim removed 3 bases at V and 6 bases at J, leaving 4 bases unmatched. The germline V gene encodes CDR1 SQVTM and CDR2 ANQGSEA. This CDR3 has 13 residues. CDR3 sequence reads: CSVEDRASNEQFF. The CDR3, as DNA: TGCAGCGTTGAGGACAGGGCCTCCAATGAGCAGTTCTTC.

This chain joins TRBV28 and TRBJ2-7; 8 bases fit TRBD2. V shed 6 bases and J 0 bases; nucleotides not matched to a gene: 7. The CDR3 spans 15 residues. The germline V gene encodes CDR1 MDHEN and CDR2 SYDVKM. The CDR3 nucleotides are TGTGCCAGCAGAGGCGCCGGGACTAGCTCCTACGAGCAGTACTTC. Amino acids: CASRGAGTSSYEQYF.

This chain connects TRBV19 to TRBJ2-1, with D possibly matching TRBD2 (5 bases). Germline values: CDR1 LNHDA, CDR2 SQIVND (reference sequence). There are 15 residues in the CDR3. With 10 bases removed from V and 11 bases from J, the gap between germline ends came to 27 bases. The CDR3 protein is CAIIPGSSGQNKQFF. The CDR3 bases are TGTGCCATTATTCCTGGGAGTTCCGGGCAGAATAAGCAGTTCTTC.

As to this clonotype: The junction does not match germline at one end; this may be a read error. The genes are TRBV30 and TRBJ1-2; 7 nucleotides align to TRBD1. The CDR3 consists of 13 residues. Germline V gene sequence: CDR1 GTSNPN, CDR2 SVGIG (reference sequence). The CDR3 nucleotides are TGTGCCTTGACCGGGACAGAGGTGAATCGCTACACTTTC. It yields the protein CALTGTEVNRYTF.

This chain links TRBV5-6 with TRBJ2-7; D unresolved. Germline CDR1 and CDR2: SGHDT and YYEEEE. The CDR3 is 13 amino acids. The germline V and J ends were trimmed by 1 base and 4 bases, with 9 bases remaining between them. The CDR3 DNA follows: TGTGCCAGCAGCTTGATCTACGGGTACGAGCAGTACTTC. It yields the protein CASSLIYGYEQYF.

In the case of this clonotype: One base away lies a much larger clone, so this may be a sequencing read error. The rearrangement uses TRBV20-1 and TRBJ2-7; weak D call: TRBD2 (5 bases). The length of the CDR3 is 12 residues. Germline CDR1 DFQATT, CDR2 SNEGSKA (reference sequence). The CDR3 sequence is CRARDRDYEQYF. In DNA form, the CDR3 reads TGCCGTGCTAGAGATCGGGACTACGAGCAGTACTTC.

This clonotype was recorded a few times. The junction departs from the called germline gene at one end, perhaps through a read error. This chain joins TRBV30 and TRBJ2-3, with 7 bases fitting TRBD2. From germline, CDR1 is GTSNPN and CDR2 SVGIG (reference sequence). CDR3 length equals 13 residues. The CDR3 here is CAWSVGGSDTRYF. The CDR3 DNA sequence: TGTGCCTGGAGTGTGGGGGGGTCAGATACGCGGTATTTT.

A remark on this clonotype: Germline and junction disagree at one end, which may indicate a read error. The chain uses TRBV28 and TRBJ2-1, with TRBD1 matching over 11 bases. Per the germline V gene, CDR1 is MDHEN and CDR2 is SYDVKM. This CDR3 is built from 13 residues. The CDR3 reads CASIRTGGSEQLF. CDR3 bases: TGTGCCAGCATCAGGACAGGGGGCTCTGAGCAGTTATTC.

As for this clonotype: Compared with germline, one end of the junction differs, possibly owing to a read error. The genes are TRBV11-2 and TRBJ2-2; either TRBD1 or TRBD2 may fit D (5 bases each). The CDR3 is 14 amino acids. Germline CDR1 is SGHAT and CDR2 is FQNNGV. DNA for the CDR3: TGTGCCAGCAGCCCACTGGGACCACGCGAGGAGCTGCTTTTC. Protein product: CASSPLGPREELLF.

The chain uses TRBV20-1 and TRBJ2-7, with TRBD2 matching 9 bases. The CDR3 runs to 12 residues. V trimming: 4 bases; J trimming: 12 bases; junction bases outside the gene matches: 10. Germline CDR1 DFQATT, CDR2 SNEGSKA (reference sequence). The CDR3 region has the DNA TGCAGTGCTATTCTAGCGGGATACAAGCTGTACTTC. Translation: CSAILAGYKLYF.